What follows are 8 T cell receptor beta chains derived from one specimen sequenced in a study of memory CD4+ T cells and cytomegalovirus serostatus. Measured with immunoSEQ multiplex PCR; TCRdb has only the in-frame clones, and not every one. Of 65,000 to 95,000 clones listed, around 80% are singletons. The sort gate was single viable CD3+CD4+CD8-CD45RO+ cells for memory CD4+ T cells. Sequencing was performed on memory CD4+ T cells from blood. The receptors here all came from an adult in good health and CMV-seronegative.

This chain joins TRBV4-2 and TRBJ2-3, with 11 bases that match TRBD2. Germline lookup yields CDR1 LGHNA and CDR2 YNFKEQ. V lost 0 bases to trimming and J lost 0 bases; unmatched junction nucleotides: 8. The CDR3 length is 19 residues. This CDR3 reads CASSQDHLAGGLSTDTQYF. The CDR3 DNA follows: TGTGCCAGCAGCCAAGATCATCTAGCGGGGGGCCTTAGCACAGATACGCAGTATTTT.

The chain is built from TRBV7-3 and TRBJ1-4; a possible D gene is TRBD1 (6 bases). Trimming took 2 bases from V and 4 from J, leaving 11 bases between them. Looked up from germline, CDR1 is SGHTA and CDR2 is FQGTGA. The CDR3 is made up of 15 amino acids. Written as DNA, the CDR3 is TGTGCCAGCAGCTTAGGACAGACGAGTAATGAAAAACTGTTTTTT. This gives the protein CASSLGQTSNEKLFF.

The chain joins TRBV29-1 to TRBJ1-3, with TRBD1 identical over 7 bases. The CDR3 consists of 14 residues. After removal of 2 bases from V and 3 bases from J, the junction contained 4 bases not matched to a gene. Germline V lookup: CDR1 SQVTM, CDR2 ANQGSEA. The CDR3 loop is CSVESDRDGNTIYF. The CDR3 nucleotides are TGCAGCGTTGAAAGCGACAGGGATGGAAACACCATATATTTT.

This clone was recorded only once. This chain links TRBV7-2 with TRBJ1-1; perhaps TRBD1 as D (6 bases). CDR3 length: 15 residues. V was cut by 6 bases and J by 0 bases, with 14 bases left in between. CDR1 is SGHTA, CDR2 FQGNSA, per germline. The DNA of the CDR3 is TGTGCCAGCAGTACCGCCGGGACATTGAACACTGAAGCTTTCTTT. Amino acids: CASSTAGTLNTEAFF.

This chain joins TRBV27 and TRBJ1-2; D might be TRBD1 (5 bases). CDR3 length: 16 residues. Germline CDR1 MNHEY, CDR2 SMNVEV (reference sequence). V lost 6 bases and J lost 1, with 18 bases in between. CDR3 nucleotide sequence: TGTGCCAGCAGCACCTATGAGGGGCGTCTTAACTATGGCTACACCTTC. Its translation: CASSTYEGRLNYGYTF.

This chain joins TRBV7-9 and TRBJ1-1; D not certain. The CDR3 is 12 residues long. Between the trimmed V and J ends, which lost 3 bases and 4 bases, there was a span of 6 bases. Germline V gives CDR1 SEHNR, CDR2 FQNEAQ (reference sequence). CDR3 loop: CASSLNPTEAFF. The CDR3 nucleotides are TGTGCCAGCAGCTTGAATCCCACTGAAGCTTTCTTT.

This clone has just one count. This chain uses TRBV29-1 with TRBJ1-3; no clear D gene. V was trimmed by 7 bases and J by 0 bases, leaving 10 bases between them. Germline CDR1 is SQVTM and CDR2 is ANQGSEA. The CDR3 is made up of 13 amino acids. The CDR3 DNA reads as TGCAGCGCTGTACACGGCTCTGGAAACACCATATATTTT. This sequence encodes CSAVHGSGNTIYF.

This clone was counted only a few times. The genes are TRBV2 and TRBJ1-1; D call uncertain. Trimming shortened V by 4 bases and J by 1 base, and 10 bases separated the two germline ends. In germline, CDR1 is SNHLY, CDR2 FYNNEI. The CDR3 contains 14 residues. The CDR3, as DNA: TGTGCCAGCAGTGTCTATGGGTGGAACACTGAAGCTTTCTTT. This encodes CASSVYGWNTEAFF.